The present entry profiles one T cell receptor beta chain with its context. This sample was taken from a study of shared clonotypes between healthy human individuals. Study background: Donors had three CD4 naive, three CD4 memory, two CD8 naive and one CD8 memory plate apiece.

Germline lookup yields CDR1 SGHDT and CDR2 YYEEEE. The CDR3 length is 13 residues. Between the trimmed V and J ends, which lost 3 bases and 3 bases, there was a span of 6 bases. TCRdb keeps only in-frame clones here, not all; method: immunoSEQ multiplex PCR. The profile shows a few million clones, more than 80% of them singletons. Sequences were obtained from naive CD4+ T cells sorted from blood. Subset in this sample: CD45RA+ positively selected. This receptor was obtained from a man aged 18 to 30 in good health. V and J are TRBV5-6 and TRBJ2-2; D not certain. CDR3 DNA sequence: TGTGCCAGCAGCTCTCAGGACACCGGGGAGCTGTTTTTT. Translating gives CASSSQDTGELFF.